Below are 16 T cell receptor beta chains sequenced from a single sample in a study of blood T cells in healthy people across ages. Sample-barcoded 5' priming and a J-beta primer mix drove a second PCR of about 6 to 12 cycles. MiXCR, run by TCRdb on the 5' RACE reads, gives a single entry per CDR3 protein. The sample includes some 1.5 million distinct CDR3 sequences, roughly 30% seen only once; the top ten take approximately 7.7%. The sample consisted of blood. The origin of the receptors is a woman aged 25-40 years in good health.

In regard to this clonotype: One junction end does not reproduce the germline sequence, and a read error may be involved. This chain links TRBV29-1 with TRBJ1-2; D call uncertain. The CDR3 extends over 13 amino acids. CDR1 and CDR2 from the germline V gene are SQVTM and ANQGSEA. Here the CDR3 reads CGVESPLGRSYTF. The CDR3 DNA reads TGCGGCGTTGAATCCCCCCTGGGCCGGAGCTACACCTTC.

CDR3 protein: CASSQLSGGAYEQYF. As DNA, the CDR3 is TGCGCCAGCAGCCAATTAAGCGGGGGGGCCTACGAGCAGTACTTC. V and J are TRBV4-1 and TRBJ2-7; 10 nucleotides line up with TRBD2. Germline trimming cut 2 bases from V and 2 bases from J; bases unmatched to any gene: 3. The germline gives CDR1 MGHRA, CDR2 YSYEKL. The CDR3 is 15 residues long.

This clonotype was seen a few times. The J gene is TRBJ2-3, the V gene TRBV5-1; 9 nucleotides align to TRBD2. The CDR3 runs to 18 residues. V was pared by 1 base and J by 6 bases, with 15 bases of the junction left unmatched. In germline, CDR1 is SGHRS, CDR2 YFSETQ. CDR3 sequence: CASSLSLAGPSGSDTQYF. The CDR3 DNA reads TGCGCCAGCAGCTTGAGTCTAGCGGGGCCATCAGGATCGGATACGCAGTATTTT.

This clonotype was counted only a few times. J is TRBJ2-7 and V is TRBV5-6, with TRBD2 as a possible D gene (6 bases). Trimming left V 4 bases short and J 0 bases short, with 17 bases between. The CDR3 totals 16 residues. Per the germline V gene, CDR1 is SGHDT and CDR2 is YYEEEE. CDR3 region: CASSPAGTPHSYEQYF. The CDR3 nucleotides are TGTGCCAGCAGCCCTGCGGGAACTCCCCACTCCTACGAGCAGTACTTC.

This CDR3 is CASSFLGRPYEQYF. In DNA, the CDR3 is TGTGCCAGCAGCTTCCTCGGACGGCCCTACGAGCAGTACTTC. This chain connects TRBV7-2 to TRBJ2-7, with D unresolved. The germline gives CDR1 SGHTA, CDR2 FQGNSA. This CDR3 is built from 14 residues. V was cut by 3 bases and J by 2 bases, with 11 bases left in between.

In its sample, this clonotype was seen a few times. The CDR3 region has the DNA TGTGCCAGCAGTTACCGCGGGGGGGAGAGCACAGATACGCAGTATTTT. Its translation: CASSYRGGESTDTQYF. The chain employs TRBV6-6 and TRBJ2-3; 9 nucleotides align to TRBD2. The V gene's germline CDR1 is MNHNY and CDR2 SVGAGI (reference sequence). The J segment lost 0 bases and the V segment lost 2 bases, leaving 3 bases of the junction unmatched. This CDR3 is built from 16 residues.

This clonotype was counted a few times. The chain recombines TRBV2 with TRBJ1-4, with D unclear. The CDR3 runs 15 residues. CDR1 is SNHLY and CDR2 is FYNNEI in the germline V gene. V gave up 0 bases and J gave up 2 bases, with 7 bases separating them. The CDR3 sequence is CASSEAEQTNEKLFF. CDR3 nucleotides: TGTGCCAGCAGTGAAGCGGAGCAGACTAATGAAAAACTGTTTTTT. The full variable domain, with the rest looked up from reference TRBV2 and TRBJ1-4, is EPEVTQTPSHQVTQMGQEVILRCVPISNHLYFYWYRQILGQKVEFLVSFYNNEISEKSEIFDDQFSVERPDGSNFTLKIRSTKLEDSAMYFCASSEAEQTNEKLFFGSGTQLSVL.

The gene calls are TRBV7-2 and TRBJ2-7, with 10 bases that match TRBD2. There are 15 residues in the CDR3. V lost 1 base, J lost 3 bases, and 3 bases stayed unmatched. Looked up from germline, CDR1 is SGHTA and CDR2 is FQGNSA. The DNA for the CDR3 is TGTGCCAGCAGCTTAGGAGCGGGAGGGTGCTACGAGCAGTACTTC. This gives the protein CASSLGAGGCYEQYF.

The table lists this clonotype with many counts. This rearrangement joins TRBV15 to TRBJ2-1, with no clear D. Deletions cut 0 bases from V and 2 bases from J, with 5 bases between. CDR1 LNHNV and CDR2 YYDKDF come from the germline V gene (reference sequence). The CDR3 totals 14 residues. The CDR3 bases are TGTGCCACCAGCAGAGATCTAGCCTACAATGAGCAGTTCTTC. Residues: CATSRDLAYNEQFF.

In DNA, the CDR3 is TGTGCCAGCAGTTTCAGGGTGGAAGAGCAGTACTTC. As protein: CASSFRVEEQYF. The chain carries TRBV28 and TRBJ2-4; D possibly corresponds to TRBD1 (5 bases). V lost 3 bases, J lost 13 bases, and 13 bases lay in between. Germline V gene data show CDR1 as MDHEN and CDR2 as SYDVKM. This CDR3 has 12 amino acids.

This chain's CDR3 is CASSSGGIEQYF. The DNA for the CDR3 is TGTGCCAGCAGTTCGGGGGGGATCGAGCAGTACTTC. This chain uses TRBV12-3 or TRBV12-4 with TRBJ2-5, with TRBD2 matching 8 bases. The J call may be faulty, since TRBJ2-7 better matches the DNA end. CDR3 length equals 12 residues.

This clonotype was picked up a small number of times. CDR3 protein: CASRPDRAFTGELFF. Written as DNA, the CDR3 is TGTGCCAGCAGGCCCGACAGGGCTTTCACCGGGGAGCTGTTTTTT. The chain joins TRBV12-3 or TRBV12-4 to TRBJ2-2; 7 positions agree with TRBD1. With V trimmed by 6 bases and J by 4 bases, 8 bases remained unmatched. The CDR3 runs to 15 residues.

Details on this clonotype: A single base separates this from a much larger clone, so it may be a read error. CDR3 in amino acids: CASRPGEGAHQGTQYF. For the CDR3, the DNA is TGTGCCAGCAGACCTGGAGAGGGGGCGCATCAAGGTACGCAGTATTTT. J is TRBJ2-3 and V is TRBV6-2 or TRBV6-3, with 7 positions matching TRBD1. The ends lost 6 bases at V and 8 bases at J; junction bases unmatched: 17. The V gene's germline CDR1 is MNHEY and CDR2 SVGEGT. This CDR3 is built from 16 residues.

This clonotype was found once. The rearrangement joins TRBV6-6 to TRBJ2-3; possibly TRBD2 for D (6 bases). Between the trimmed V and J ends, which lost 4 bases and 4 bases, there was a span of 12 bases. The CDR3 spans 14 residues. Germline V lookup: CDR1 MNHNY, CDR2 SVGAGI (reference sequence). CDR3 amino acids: CASSSPGVPDTQYF. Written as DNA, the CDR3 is TGTGCCAGCAGTTCTCCGGGAGTCCCAGATACGCAGTATTTT.

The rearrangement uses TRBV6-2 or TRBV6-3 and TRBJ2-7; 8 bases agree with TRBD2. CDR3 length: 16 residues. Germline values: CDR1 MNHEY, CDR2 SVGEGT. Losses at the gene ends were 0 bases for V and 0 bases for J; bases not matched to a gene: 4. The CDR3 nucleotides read TGTGCCAGCAGTTACTCGAGAGCGGGAGCCTCCTACGAGCAGTACTTC. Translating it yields CASSYSRAGASYEQYF.

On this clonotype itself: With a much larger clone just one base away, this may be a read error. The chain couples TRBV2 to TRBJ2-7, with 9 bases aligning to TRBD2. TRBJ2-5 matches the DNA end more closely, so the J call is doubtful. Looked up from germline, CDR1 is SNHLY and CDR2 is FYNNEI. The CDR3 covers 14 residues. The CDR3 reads CASSDQAGGGTQYF. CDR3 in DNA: TGTGCCAGCAGTGACCAGGCGGGAGGGGGGACCCAGTACTTC.